Listed below are T cell receptor beta chains from one sample, sequenced in a study of blood T cells in healthy people across ages. TCRdb reprocessed the 5' RACE reads with MiXCR, giving one entry per CDR3 protein. The data contain approximately 940,000 distinct CDR3 sequences, around 48% of them seen just once; the ten biggest clones take up roughly 13%. The sample comprised blood. These receptors originate from a man younger than 40 in good health. Both conserved end residues are part of each CDR3. D genes are given only for firm matches. The listing skips clone size in some rows; elsewhere it reads once, few, many or a size class.

clone size | D gene | J gene | V gene | CDR3 DNA | CDR3 protein
- | - | TRBJ2-1 | TRBV7-8 | TGTGCCAGCAGCTTAGATCTTGGGGGGAGTAGCTCCTACAATGAGCAGTTCTTC | CASSLDLGGSSSYNEQFF
- | - | TRBJ1-5 | TRBV7-6 | TGTGCCAGCAGCCCACAGGGAATTAGTCAGCCCCAGCATTTT | CASSPQGISQPQHF
- | TRBD1 | TRBJ2-5 | TRBV5-1 | TGCGCCAGCACGCTGGACAGGCCAGCTGAAGAGACCCAGTACTTC | CASTLDRPAEETQYF
- | TRBD1 | TRBJ2-3 | TRBV12-3/TRBV12-4 | TGTGCCAGCAGAGCCGGGACAGGGGTTATAGATACGCAGTATTTT | CASRAGTGVIDTQYF
- | TRBD2 | TRBJ2-5 | TRBV20-1 | TGCAGTGCTAGCCGACAGCGGGGGGGGGAGACCCAGTACTTC | CSASRQRGGETQYF
- | - | TRBJ2-7 | TRBV7-3 | TGTGCCAGCAGCTTGAGTGTCGGCGGGGAGCAGTACTTC | CASSLSVGGEQYF
- | TRBD2 | TRBJ2-1 | TRBV9 | TGTGCCAGCAGCGCTAGCGGGGGGGCCCAAAATGAGCAGTTCTTC | CASSASGGAQNEQFF
- | - | TRBJ1-5 | TRBV12-3/TRBV12-4 | TGTGCCAGCAGTCTGTCAGGGTCCCAAGGTCAGCCCCAGCATTTT | CASSLSGSQGQPQHF
few | - | TRBJ1-5 | TRBV6-1 | TGTGCCAGCAGTGAAGCAGGGCAGGCCCTTAATCAGCCCCAGCATTTT | CASSEAGQALNQPQHF
- | TRBD2 | TRBJ2-1 | TRBV20-1 | TGCAGTGCTAGAGGGGGCAGCGGGGGGGCCGTACGCGACAATGAGCAGTTCTTC | CSARGGSGGAVRDNEQFF
- | TRBD1 | TRBJ2-5 | TRBV28 | TGTGCCAGCAGTCCCTTAGGACAGGCCTCCGTACGCCAGTACTTC | CASSPLGQASVRQYF
- | - | TRBJ2-3 | TRBV30 | TGTGCCTGGAGTCTAAGGAATACGCAGTATTTT | CAWSLRNTQYF
- | - | TRBJ2-7 | TRBV7-2 | TGTGCCAGCAGCTTAGAACGCCGCTGCTACGAGCAGTACTTC | CASSLERRCYEQYF
few | - | TRBJ2-7 | TRBV6-5 | TGTGCCAGCAGTACCCGGGGGCGGACGAGCTCCTACGAGCAGTACTTC | CASSTRGRTSSYEQYF
- | - | TRBJ2-7 | TRBV5-1 | TGCGCCAGCGGCGCCACATCTGGTACCTACGAGCAGTACTTC | CASGATSGTYEQYF
- | TRBD1 | TRBJ2-5 | TRBV5-1 | TGCGCCAGCAGCTTGGACTCCGAGACAGGGGGTGAGCAGTACTTC | CASSLDSETGGEQYF
- | TRBD1 | TRBJ1-5 | TRBV9 | TGTGCCAGCAGTAAATTCAGGGGGAATCATAGCAATCAGCCCCAGCATTTT | CASSKFRGNHSNQPQHF
- | TRBD2 | TRBJ2-7 | TRBV7-2 | TGTGCCAGCAGCCCCCCTGGGAGGGTTTACGAGCAGTACTTC | CASSPPGRVYEQYF
- | - | TRBJ1-6 | TRBV9 | TGTGCCAGCAGCCAACAACCCGGAGGGAATTCACCCCTCCACTTT | CASSQQPGGNSPLHF
- | - | TRBJ2-2 | TRBV6-4 | TGTGCCAGCAGGCGGGAAGGGAACACCGGGGAGCTGTTTTTT | CASRREGNTGELFF